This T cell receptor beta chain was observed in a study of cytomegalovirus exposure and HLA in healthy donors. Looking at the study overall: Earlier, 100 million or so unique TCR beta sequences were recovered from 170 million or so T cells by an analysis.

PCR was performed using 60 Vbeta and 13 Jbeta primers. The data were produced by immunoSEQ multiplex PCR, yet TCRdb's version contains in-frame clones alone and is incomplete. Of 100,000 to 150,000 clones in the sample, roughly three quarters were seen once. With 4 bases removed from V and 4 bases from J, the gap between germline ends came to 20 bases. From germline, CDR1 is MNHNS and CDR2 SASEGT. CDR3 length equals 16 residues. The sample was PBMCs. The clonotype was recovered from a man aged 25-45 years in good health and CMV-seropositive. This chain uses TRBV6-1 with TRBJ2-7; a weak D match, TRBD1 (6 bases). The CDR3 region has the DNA TGTGCCAGCAGTGTGCCGGTCCGAGGGCAGGGGTACGAGCAGTACTTC. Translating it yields CASSVPVRGQGYEQYF.